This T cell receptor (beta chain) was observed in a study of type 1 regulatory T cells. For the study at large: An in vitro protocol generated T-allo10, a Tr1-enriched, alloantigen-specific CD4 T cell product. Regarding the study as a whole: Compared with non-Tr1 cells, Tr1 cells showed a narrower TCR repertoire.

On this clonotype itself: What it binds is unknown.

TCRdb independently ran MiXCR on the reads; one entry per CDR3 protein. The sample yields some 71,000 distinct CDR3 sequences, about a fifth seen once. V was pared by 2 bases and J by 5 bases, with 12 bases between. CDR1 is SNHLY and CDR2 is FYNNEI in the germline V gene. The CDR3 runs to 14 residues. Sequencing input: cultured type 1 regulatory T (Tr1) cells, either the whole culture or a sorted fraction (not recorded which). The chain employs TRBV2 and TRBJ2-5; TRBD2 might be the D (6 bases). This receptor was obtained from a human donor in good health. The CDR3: CASSEWRDGETQYF. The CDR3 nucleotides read TGTGCCAGCAGTGAATGGCGGGATGGGGAGACCCAGTACTTC.